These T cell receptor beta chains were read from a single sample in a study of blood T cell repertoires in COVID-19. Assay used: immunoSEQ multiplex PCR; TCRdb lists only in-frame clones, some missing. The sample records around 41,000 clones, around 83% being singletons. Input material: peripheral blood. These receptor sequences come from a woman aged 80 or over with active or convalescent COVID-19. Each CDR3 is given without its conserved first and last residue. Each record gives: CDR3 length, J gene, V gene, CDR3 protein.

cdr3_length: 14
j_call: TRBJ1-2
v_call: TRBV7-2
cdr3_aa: ASSLGLGQPFYGYT

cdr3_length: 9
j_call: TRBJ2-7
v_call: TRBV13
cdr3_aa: ASSRDYEQY

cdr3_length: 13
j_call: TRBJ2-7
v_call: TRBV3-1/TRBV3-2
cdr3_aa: ASSFRTGIVYEQY

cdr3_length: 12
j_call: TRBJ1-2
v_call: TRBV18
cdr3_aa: ASSPMLDGDGYT

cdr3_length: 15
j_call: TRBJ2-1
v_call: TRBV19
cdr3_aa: ASSIRDRAGGNNEQF

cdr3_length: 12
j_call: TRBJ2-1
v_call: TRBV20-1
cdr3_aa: SASGGRAQGEQF

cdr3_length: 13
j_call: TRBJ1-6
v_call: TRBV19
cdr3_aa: ASSIGQGTNSPLH

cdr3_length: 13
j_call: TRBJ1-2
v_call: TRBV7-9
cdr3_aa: ASSLESGGAQGYT

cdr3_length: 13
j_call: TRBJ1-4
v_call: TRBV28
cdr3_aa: ASSFSGSANEKLF

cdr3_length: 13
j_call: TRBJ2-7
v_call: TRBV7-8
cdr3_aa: ASSPWTASSYEQY

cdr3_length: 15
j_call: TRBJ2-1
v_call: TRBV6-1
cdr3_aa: ASSEMVGGQAYNEQF

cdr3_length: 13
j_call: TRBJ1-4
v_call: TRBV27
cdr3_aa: ATRLSGTGVEKLF

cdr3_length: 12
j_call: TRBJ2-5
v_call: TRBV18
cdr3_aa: ASSPGQGYETQY

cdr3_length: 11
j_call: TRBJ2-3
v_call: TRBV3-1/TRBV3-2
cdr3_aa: ASSYQGVDTQY

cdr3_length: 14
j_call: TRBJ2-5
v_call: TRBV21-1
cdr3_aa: ASRNTTGGHQETQY